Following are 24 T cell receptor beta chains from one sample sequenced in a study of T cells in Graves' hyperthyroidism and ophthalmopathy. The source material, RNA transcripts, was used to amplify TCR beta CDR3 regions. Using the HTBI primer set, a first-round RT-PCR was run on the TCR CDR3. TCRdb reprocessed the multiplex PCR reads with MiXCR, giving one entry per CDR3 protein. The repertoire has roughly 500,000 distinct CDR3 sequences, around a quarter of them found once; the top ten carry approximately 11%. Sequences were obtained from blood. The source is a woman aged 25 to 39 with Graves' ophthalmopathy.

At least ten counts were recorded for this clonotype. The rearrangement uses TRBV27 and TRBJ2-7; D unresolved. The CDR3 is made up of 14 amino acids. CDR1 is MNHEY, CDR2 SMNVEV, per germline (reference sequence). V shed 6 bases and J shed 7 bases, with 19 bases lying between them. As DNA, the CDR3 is TGTGCCAGCAGCGGACGGCTCCTACTGCAAGAGCAGTACTTC. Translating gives CASSGRLLLQEQYF.

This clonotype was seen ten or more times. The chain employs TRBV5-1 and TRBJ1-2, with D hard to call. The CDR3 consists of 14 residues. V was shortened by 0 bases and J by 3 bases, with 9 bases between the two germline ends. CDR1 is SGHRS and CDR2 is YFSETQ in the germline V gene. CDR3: CASSLAEVHYGYTF. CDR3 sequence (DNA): TGCGCCAGCAGCTTGGCCGAGGTCCACTATGGCTACACCTTC. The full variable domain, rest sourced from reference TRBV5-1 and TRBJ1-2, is KAGVTQTPRYLIKTRGQQVTLSCSPISGHRSVSWYQQTPGQGLQFLFEYFSETQRNKGNFPGRFSGRQFSNSRSEMNVSTLELGDSALYLCASSLAEVHYGYTFGSGTRLTVV.

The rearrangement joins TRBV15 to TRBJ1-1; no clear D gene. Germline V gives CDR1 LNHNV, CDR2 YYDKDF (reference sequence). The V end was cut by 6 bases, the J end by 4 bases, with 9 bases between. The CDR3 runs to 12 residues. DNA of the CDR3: TGTGCCACCAGATCCACGGCCACTGAAGCTTTCTTT. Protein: CATRSTATEAFF.

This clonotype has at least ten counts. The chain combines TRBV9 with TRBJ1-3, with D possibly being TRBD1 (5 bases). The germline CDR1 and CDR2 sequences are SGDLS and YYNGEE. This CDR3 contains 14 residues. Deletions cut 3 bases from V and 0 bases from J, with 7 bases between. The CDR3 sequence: CASSATVSGNTIYF. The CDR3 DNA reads TGTGCCAGCAGCGCGACAGTCTCTGGAAACACCATATATTTT.

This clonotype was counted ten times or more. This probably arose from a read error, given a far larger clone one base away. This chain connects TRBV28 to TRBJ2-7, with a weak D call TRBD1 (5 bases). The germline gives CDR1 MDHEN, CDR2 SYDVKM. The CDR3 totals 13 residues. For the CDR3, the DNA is TGTGCCGGCAGTTTGACAGATTCCTACGAGCAGTACTTC. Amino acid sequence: CAGSLTDSYEQYF.

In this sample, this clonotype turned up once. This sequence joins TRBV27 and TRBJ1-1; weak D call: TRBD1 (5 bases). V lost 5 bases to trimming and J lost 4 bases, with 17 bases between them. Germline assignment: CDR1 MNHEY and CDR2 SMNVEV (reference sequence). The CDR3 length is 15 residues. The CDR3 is CASSPTRTKGTEAFF. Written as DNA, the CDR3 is TGTGCCAGCAGTCCGACTCGGACAAAGGGCACTGAAGCTTTCTTT.

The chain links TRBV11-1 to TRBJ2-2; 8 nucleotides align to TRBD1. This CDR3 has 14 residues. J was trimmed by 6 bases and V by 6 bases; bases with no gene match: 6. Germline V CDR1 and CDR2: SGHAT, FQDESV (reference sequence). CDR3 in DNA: TGTGCCAGCAGTTTCAACAGGGGGTCCGGGGAGCTGTTTTTT. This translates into CASSFNRGSGELFF.

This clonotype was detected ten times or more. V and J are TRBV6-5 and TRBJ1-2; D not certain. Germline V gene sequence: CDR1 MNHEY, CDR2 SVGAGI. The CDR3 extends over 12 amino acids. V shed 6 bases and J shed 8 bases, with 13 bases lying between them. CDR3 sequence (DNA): TGTGCCAGCAGCCCCGGCTTGAAGGGCTACACCTTC. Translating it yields CASSPGLKGYTF.

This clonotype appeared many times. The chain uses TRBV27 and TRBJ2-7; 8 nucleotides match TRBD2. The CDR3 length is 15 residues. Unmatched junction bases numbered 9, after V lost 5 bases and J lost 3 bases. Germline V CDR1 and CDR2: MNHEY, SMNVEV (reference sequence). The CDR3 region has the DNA TGTGCCAGCAGTCTTACACCGGGAGGGAGCTACGAGCAGTACTTC. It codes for CASSLTPGGSYEQYF.

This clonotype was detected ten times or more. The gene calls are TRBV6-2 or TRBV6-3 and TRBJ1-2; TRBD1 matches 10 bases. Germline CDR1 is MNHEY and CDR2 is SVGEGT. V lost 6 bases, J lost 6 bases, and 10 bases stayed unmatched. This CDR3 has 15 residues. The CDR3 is CASSPRDRGGHGYTF. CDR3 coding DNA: TGTGCCAGCAGCCCCCGGGACAGGGGAGGGCATGGCTACACCTTC.

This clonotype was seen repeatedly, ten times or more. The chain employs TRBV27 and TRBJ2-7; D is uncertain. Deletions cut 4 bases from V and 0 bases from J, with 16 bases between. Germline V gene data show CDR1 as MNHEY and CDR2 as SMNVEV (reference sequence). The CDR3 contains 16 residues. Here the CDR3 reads CASSSIVDLDSYEQYF. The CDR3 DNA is TGTGCCAGCAGTTCCATCGTAGACTTAGACTCCTACGAGCAGTACTTC.

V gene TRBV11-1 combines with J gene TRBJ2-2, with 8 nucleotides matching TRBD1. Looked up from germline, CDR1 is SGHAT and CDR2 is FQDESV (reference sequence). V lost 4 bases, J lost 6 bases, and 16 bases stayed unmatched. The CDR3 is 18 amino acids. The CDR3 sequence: CASSSVLVRGPAAGELFF. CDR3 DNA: TGTGCCAGCAGCTCGGTTCTCGTCAGGGGGCCAGCCGCCGGGGAGCTGTTTTTT.

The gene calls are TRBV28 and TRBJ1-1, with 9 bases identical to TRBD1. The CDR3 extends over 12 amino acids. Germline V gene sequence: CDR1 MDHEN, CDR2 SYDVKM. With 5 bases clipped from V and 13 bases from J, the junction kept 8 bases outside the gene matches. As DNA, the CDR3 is TGTGCCAGCAGTATATTGGGACAGGGTGGTTTCTTT. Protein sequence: CASSILGQGGFF. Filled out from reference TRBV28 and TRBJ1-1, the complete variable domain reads DVKVTQSSRYLVKRTGEKVFLECVQDMDHENMFWYRQDPGLGLRLIYFSYDVKMKEKGDIPEGYSVSREKKERFSLILESASTNQTSMYLCASSILGQGGFFGQGTRLTVV.

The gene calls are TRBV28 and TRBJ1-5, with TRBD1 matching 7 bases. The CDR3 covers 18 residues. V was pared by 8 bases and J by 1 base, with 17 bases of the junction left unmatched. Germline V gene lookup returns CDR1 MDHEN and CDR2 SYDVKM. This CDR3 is CASSPNRQGRLSNQPQHF. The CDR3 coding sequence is TGTGCCAGCTCACCTAACCGACAGGGCCGGCTGAGCAATCAGCCCCAGCATTTT. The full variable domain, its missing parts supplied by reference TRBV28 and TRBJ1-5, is DVKVTQSSRYLVKRTGEKVFLECVQDMDHENMFWYRQDPGLGLRLIYFSYDVKMKEKGDIPEGYSVSREKKERFSLILESASTNQTSMYLCASSPNRQGRLSNQPQHFGDGTRLSIL.

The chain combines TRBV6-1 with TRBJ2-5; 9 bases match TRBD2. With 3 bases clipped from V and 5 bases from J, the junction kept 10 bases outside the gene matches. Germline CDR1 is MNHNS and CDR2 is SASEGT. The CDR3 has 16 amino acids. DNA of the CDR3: TGTGCCAGCAGTGACCCCGTGCTAGCGGGATTTGAGACCCAGTACTTC. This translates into CASSDPVLAGFETQYF.

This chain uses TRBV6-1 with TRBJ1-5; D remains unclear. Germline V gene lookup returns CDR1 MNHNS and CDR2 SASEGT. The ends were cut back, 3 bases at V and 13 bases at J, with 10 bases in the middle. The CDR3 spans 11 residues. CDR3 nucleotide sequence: TGTGCCAGCAGTGAGAGGCATGGGCAGCATTTT. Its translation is CASSERHGQHF.

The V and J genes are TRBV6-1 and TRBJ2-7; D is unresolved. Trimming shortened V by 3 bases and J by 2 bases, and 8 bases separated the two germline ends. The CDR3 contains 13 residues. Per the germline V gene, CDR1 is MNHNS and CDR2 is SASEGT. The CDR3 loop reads CASSESETYEQYF. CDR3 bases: TGTGCCAGCAGTGAGTCTGAGACCTACGAGCAGTACTTC.

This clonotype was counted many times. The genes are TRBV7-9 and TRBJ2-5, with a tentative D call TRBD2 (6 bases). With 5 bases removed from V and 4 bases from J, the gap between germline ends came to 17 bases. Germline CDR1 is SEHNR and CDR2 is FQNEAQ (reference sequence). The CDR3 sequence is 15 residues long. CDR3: CASSPGTDTRETQYF. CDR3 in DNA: TGTGCCAGCAGCCCAGGGACTGACACGCGAGAGACCCAGTACTTC.

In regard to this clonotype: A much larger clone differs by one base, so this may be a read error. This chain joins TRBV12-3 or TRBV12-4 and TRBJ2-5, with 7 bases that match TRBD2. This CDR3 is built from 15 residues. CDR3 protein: CASSLAGDTWETRYF. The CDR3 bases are TGTGCCAGCAGTCTCGCGGGGGATACGTGGGAGACCCGGTACTTC.

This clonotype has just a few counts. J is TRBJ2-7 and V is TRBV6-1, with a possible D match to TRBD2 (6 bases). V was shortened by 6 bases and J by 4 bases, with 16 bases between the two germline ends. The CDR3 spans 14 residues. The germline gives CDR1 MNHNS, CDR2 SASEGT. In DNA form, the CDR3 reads TGTGCCAGCAGGGAAACCCTAGGGACTTACGAGCAGTACTTC. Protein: CASRETLGTYEQYF.

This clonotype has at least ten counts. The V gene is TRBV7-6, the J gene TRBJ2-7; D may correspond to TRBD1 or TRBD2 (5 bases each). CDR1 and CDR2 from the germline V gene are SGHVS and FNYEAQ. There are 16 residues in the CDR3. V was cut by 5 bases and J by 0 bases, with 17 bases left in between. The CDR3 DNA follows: TGTGCCAGCAGCCCCTTCAGGGCAGGGAGCTCCTACGAGCAGTACTTC. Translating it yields CASSPFRAGSSYEQYF.

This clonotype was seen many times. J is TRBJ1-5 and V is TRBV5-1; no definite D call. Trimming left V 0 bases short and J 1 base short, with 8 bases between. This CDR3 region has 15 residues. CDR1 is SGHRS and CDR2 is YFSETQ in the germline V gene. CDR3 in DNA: TGCGCCAGCAGCTTGGGTACGGCCAGCAATCAGCCCCAGCATTTT. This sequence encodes CASSLGTASNQPQHF.

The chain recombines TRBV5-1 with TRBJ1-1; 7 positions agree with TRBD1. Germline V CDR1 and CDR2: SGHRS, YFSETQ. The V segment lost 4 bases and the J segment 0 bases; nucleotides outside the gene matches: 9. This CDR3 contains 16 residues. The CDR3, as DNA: TGCGCCAGCAGCCAAAGCCAGGGACAGCTGAACACTGAAGCTTTCTTT. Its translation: CASSQSQGQLNTEAFF.

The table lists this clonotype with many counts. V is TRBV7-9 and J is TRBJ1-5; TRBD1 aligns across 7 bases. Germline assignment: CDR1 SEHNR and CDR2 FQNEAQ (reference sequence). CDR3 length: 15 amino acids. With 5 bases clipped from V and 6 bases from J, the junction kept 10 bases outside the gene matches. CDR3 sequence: CASSLSTGNRQPQHF. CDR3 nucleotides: TGTGCCAGCAGCCTATCGACAGGGAACCGTCAGCCCCAGCATTTT.